The source of this T cell receptor (beta chain) is a study of blood T cell repertoires in COVID-19. Whole-study context: Sites across the United States, Italy and Spain contributed samples from acute and convalescent COVID-19.

Sequencing was performed with immunoSEQ multiplex PCR; in TCRdb, only in-frame clones are kept and a portion is missing. The sample has fewer than 350,000 clones, 70% to 90% seen once; the top ten hold over 2%. Deletions cut 6 bases from V and 4 bases from J, with 18 bases between. Germline CDR1 is LNHDA and CDR2 is SQIVND (reference sequence). The CDR3 spans 15 residues. The study recruited people aged 18 to 89 years across 20 to 30 US areas. Participant-reported clinical history was the basis for cohort assignment. The receptor's source is a man aged 30 to 45 who had recovered from COVID-19. The sequencing sample was made of PBMCs or T cells enriched from blood (not recorded which). The V and J genes are TRBV19 and TRBJ1-2; D call uncertain. The CDR3 sequence: CASSIQRSGGYGYTF. For the CDR3, the DNA is TGTGCCAGTAGCATCCAGCGATCTGGTGGCTATGGCTACACCTTC.